The T cell receptor (beta chain) described here comes from a study of regulatory T cells in long-lasting Graves disease. Study as a whole: Persistent Graves' disease required over 5 years of antithyroid drugs and positive TSH receptor antibodies. Notes on the study in general: Preferential use of TRBV28, TRBJ1-2 and TRBJ2-5 was seen in persistent disease.

Stated time point: persistent/refractory GD, antithyroid drugs over 5 years with positive TRAb. Generation of the TCR library employed RNA extracted from PBMCs. American Thyroid Association guidelines were used to diagnose Graves' disease. Investigators prepared the TCR beta libraries by applying iRepertoire HTBI primers and Arm-PCR of CDR3 regions. TCRdb analysed the multiplex PCR reads with MiXCR anew, one entry per CDR3 protein. The table lists 350,000 to 450,000 distinct CDR3 sequences, about 23% of them singletons. A remark on this clonotype: Its antigen remains unknown.

The length of the CDR3 is 13 residues. Trimming shortened V by 0 bases and J by 0 bases, and 1 base separated the two germline ends. CDR1 and CDR2 from the germline V gene are SGHRS and YFSETQ. The rearrangement uses TRBV5-1 and TRBJ2-1; D is ambiguous. The material sequenced was peripheral blood mononuclear cells (PBMCs), taken when the disease was refractory, from a patient treated with antithyroid drugs. This TCR was sampled from a woman aged 40-49 years with Graves disease. CDR3 sequence: CASSLVSYNEQFF. Written as DNA, the CDR3 is TGCGCCAGCAGCTTGGTCTCCTACAATGAGCAGTTCTTC.